This record covers a single TCR beta chain. This entry belongs to a study of T cell changes during pregnancy in multiple sclerosis. The protocol was immunoSEQ multiplex PCR, while the TCRdb copy is restricted to in-frame clones and leaves out a portion. The data show 100,000 or so clones, 90% to 95% seen once. The V gene end was trimmed by 4 bases and the J gene end by 3 bases; junction bases not matched to a gene: 11. This CDR3 spans 16 amino acids. Looked up from germline, CDR1 is SGHDN and CDR2 is FVKESK. The source is a female donor with multiple sclerosis, enrolled in a pregnancy study. The V and J genes are TRBV14 and TRBJ1-2, with 7 nucleotides matching TRBD1. The sequences come from peripheral blood, collected before pregnancy. CDR3 sequence reads: CASSPLGGSLDYGYTF. The CDR3 coding sequence is TGTGCCAGCAGCCCATTAGGGGGCTCCTTAGACTATGGCTACACCTTC.